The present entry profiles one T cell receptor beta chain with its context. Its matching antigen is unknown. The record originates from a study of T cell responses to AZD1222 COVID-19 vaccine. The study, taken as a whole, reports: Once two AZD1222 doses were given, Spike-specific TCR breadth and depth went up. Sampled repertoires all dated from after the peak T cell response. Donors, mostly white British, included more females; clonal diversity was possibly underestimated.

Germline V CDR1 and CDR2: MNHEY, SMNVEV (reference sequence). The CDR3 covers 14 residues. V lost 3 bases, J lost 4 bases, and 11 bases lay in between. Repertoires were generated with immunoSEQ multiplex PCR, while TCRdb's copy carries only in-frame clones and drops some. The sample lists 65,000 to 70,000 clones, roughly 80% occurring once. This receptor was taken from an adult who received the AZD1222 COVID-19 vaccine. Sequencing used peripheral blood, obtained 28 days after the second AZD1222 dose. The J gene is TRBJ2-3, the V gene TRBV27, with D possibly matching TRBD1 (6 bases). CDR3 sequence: CASSFQGSADTQYF. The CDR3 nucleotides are TGTGCCAGCAGTTTCCAGGGGAGCGCAGATACGCAGTATTTT.